This entry describes one TCR beta chain. In the source study's methods: Cell counts per sample came from amplifying reference gene primers. Generated by immunoSEQ multiplex PCR, the TCRdb table keeps only in-frame clones and is missing some. The DNA was the basis for D and trimming; V, J and clone size are from that table. The data show more than 100,000 clones, with 85% to 90% seen just once and about 3.2% held by the top ten. The source of the sample is a study of blood T cell repertoires in COVID-19. The wider study: Acute and convalescent COVID-19 specimens originated in the United States, Italy and Spain. T cells, B-cell-depleted T cells, or PBMCs provided the cDNA or gDNA that served as material.

Trimming at V came to 7 bases and at J to 5 bases, leaving 13 bases not matched to a gene. CDR1 and CDR2 from the germline V gene are MDHEN and SYDVKM. The CDR3 covers 15 residues. This clonotype originated in a human donor in a cohort sampled during active COVID-19. The sequencing sample was made of peripheral blood. This rearrangement joins TRBV28 to TRBJ2-5; 7 bases are shared with TRBD1. The DNA for the CDR3 is TGTGCCAGCAACCCGTTAACAGGGGCAGGGGAGACCCAGTACTTC. Encoded protein: CASNPLTGAGETQYF. Using reference TRBV28 and TRBJ2-5 for the parts outside the CDR3, the full variable domain is DVKVTQSSRYLVKRTGEKVFLECVQDMDHENMFWYRQDPGLGLRLIYFSYDVKMKEKGDIPEGYSVSREKKERFSLILESASTNQTSMYLCASNPLTGAGETQYFGPGTRLLVL.